The rows below give T cell receptor beta chains drawn from one sample of a study of blood T cell repertoires in COVID-19. Data came from immunoSEQ multiplex PCR; TCRdb stores just in-frame clones and leaves some out. The sample includes more than 55,000 clones, 70% to 90% seen only once; the top ten take 1.3%. Sequenced sample: peripheral blood. These receptors all stem from a woman older than 75 with acute or convalescent COVID-19. Each CDR3 is given with its conserved first and last residue. D genes are given only for firm matches. Clone size, where shown, is once, few, many, or a class for clones that have expanded.

D: .
J: TRBJ2-7
V: TRBV5-1
size: .
DNA: TGCGCCAGCAGTGGAACACTAACCTACGAGCAGTACTTC
CDR3: CASSGTLTYEQYF

D: TRBD2
J: TRBJ2-1
V: TRBV11-1
size: .
DNA: TGTGCCAGCAGCGTACGACTAGCGGGAGGTTACAATGAGCAGTTCTTC
CDR3: CASSVRLAGGYNEQFF

D: TRBD1
J: TRBJ1-6
V: TRBV27
size: .
DNA: TGTGCCAGCGCCGGACAGGGTACGGGTCAATCCCTCCACTTT
CDR3: CASAGQGTGQSLHF

D: .
J: TRBJ1-2
V: TRBV7-2
size: .
DNA: TGTGCCAGCAGCTCCCAGGGCCGGGACATTAAAGGCTACACCTTC
CDR3: CASSSQGRDIKGYTF

D: TRBD2
J: TRBJ2-7
V: TRBV6-6
size: .
DNA: TGTGCCAGCAGTCAAACACACCGGGCTAGCGGGAGAGATGGCGAGCAGTACTTC
CDR3: CASSQTHRASGRDGEQYF

D: .
J: TRBJ1-6
V: TRBV5-1
size: .
DNA: TGCGCCAGCAGCGATCCGGGCCGCGGGAGCTCCTATAATTCACCCCTCCACTTT
CDR3: CASSDPGRGSSYNSPLHF

D: .
J: TRBJ2-7
V: TRBV7-9
size: few
DNA: TGTGCCAGCAGCTTAGAAATATACGAGCAGTACTTC
CDR3: CASSLEIYEQYF

D: TRBD1
J: TRBJ1-6
V: TRBV10-3
size: few
DNA: TGTGCCATCAGTCGCCGACAGGGGGGTTCACCCCTCCACTTT
CDR3: CAISRRQGGSPLHF

D: TRBD1
J: TRBJ1-2
V: TRBV28
size: .
DNA: TGTGCCAGCAGTCATGGCGACGGACAGGGGTTCTATGGCTACACCTTC
CDR3: CASSHGDGQGFYGYTF

D: .
J: TRBJ2-4
V: TRBV30
size: .
DNA: TGTGCCTGGAGTGCCAAAGCCAAAAACATTCAGTACTTC
CDR3: CAWSAKAKNIQYF

D: .
J: TRBJ2-1
V: TRBV24-1
size: .
DNA: TGTGCCACCAGTGACCAAGGCATAGGAAGGAGGATCCGGAACAATGAGCAGTTCTTC
CDR3: CATSDQGIGRRIRNNEQFF

D: .
J: TRBJ1-1
V: TRBV6-5
size: once
DNA: TGTGCCAGCAGTTCGGGGGGGGCAACAGAGTCTGAAGCTTTCTTT
CDR3: CASSSGGATESEAFF

D: .
J: TRBJ2-2
V: TRBV24-1
size: .
DNA: TGTGCCACCAGTGGGGTCTTAGGGGAATCAGCGGGGGAGCTGTTTTTT
CDR3: CATSGVLGESAGELFF

D: TRBD2
J: TRBJ2-7
V: TRBV9
size: .
DNA: TGTGCCAGTGGGGGACTAACGGAGGCCGAGCAGTACTTC
CDR3: CASGGLTEAEQYF

D: .
J: TRBJ1-6
V: TRBV19
size: .
DNA: TGTGCCAGTAGTTCACGACTTGATTCACCCCTCCACTTT
CDR3: CASSSRLDSPLHF